This T cell receptor (beta chain) was found in a study of breast tumors, draining lymph nodes, adjacent tissues. Study outcomes and limitations: Data fit most tumor T cells coming from lymph node, expanding in tumor.

TCRdb re-analysed the multiplex PCR reads in MiXCR, keeping a single row per CDR3 protein. In the table there are over 250,000 distinct CDR3 sequences, around 31% of which are singletons. This clonotype was detected ten times or more. Antigen: not known. The lymph nodes were axillary draining lymph nodes from breast cancer patients. V dropped 5 bases and J dropped 5; count of bases not matched to a gene: 8. This CDR3 spans 16 amino acids. In germline, CDR1 is LNHDA, CDR2 SQIVND (reference sequence). The rearrangement joins TRBV19 to TRBJ1-5; 11 bases agree with TRBD1. The sample taken for sequencing was axillary lymph node tissue. The receptor comes from a female donor with breast cancer. Some clones in this sample may be carry-over from other donors' samples. CDR3 sequence: CASSALGTGGYQPQHF. The DNA for the CDR3 is TGTGCCAGTAGTGCCCTCGGGACAGGGGGATATCAGCCCCAGCATTTT.